The clone carrying this T cell receptor (beta chain) showed up just once. The sample belongs to a study of T cell changes during pregnancy in multiple sclerosis. The CDR3 runs to 17 residues. V dropped 0 bases and J dropped 2 bases, with 16 bases sitting between them. Germline V gene sequence: CDR1 MGHRA, CDR2 YSYEKL. The assay was immunoSEQ multiplex PCR, and TCRdb's table has in-frame clones only and misses some. The sample has over 50,000 clones, 90% seen once. The starting material was peripheral blood, obtained in the first trimester of pregnancy. The rearrangement links TRBV4-1 to TRBJ1-2; D gene unclear. The source of this sequence is a female donor in good health, enrolled as a control in a pregnancy study. The CDR3 spells CASSQDSWVTANYGYTF. The CDR3 bases are TGCGCCAGCAGCCAAGATTCATGGGTAACAGCCAACTATGGCTACACCTTC.